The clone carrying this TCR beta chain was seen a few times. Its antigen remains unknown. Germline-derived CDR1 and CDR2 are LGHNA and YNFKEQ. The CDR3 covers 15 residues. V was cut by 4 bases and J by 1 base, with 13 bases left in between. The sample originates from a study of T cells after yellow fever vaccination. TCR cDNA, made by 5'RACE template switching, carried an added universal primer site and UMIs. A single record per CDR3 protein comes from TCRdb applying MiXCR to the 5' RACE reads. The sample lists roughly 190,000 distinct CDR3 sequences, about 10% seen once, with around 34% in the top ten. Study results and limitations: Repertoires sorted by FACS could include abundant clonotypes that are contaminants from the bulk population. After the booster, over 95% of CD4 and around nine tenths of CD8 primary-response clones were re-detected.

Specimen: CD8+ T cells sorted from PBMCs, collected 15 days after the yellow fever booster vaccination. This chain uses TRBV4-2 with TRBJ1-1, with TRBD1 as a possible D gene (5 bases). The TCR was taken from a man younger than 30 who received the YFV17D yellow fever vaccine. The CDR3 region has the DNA TGTGCCAGCAGCCCAACCACGGGGGGGAACACTGAAGCTTTCTTT. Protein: CASSPTTGGNTEAFF.